This paragraph reports one TCR beta chain. As yet, its antigen is unknown. This entry comes from a study of shared clonotypes between healthy human individuals. Study observations and caveats: Collection of samples was limited to blood; tissue repertoires likely differ. A reduction in generation probabilities was seen for non-shared clonotypes relative to those shared by all four donors.

Sequencing used immunoSEQ multiplex PCR; TCRdb keeps in-frame clones, though not all of them. The sample has about 2.4 million clones; 90% to 95% are singletons. The clonotype comes from a man younger than 30 in good health. Some clones in this sample may be carry-over from other donors' samples. Sequencing used naive CD4+ T cells from PBMCs. As for subset: CD45RA+ positively selected.

The CDR3 here is CASMGPYATNEKLFF. The DNA for the CDR3 is TGTGCCAGTATGGGACCTTATGCAACTAATGAAAAACTGTTTTTT. The chain joins TRBV19 to TRBJ1-4, with D perhaps matching TRBD1 (5 bases). Trimming took off 7 bases at V and 0 bases at J, with 12 bases between the two ends. CDR1 and CDR2 (germline): LNHDA, SQIVND (reference sequence). This CDR3 has 15 residues. The complete variable domain, with remaining parts taken from reference TRBV19 and TRBJ1-4, reads DGGITQSPKYLFRKEGQNVTLSCEQNLNHDAMYWYRQDPGQGLRLIYYSQIVNDFQKGDIAEGYSVSREKKESFPLTVTSAQKNPTAFYLCASMGPYATNEKLFFGSGTQLSVL.